One and the same sample provided the 3 T cell receptor beta chains below, sequenced in a study of blood T cells in healthy people across ages. Together with a sample-barcoded 5' primer, a J-beta primer mix was included in a second PCR lasting roughly 6 to 12 cycles. TCRdb ran MiXCR on the 5' RACE reads and lists one entry per CDR3 protein. The sample lists 1.5 million to 1.9 million distinct CDR3 sequences, approximately 43% occurring once. Source material: blood. Source of these receptors: a woman between 18 and 29 years old in good health.

This clonotype was detected a few times. The rearrangement joins TRBV7-8 to TRBJ2-1; 7 bases agree with TRBD1. Gene TRBJ2-7 matches the end of the DNA better, so the J call may be wrong. The CDR3 is 15 amino acids. Germline assignment: CDR1 SGHVS and CDR2 FQNEAQ. The CDR3 coding sequence is TGTGCCAGCAGCTACTTCGGACAGGAAGACTACGAGCAGTACTTC. Its translation is CASSYFGQEDYEQYF.

V gene TRBV29-1 combines with J gene TRBJ2-7; D may match TRBD1 or TRBD2 (6 bases each). V was pared by 4 bases and J by 7 bases, with 11 bases between. This CDR3 spans 11 amino acids. Germline values: CDR1 SQVTM, CDR2 ANQGSEA. The CDR3 nucleotides are TGCAGCGTTGTACAGGGAGGAGAGCAGTACTTC. Residues: CSVVQGGEQYF.

CDR3: CASSAWTSGDTGELFF. The DNA for the CDR3 is TGTGCCAGCAGCGCCTGGACTAGCGGCGACACCGGGGAGCTGTTTTTT. The rearrangement links TRBV11-2 to TRBJ2-2; 10 bases are shared with TRBD2. The CDR3 spans 16 residues. CDR1 and CDR2 (germline): SGHAT, FQNNGV. With V trimmed by 5 bases and J by 3 bases, 6 bases remained unmatched.